The 29 T cell receptor beta chains listed next were all sequenced from one sample in a study of T cell responses to AZD1222 COVID-19 vaccine. TCRdb's copy holds only in-frame clones and misses some; the assay was immunoSEQ multiplex PCR. The table lists fewer than 120,000 clones, around 81% of them singletons. The input for sequencing was peripheral blood, taken on day 0 of AZD1222 vaccination. The receptors here all came from an adult in good health.

In its sample, this clone is medium-sized. The chain carries TRBV5-5 and TRBJ1-1; no definite D call. The V gene lost 0 bases and the J gene lost 2 bases, with 8 bases spanning the gap. The germline V gene encodes CDR1 SGHKS and CDR2 YYEKEE (reference sequence). This CDR3 is built from 14 residues. CDR3 sequence: CASSLDSYNTEAFF. The CDR3, as DNA: TGTGCCAGCAGCTTGGATTCCTATAACACTGAAGCTTTCTTT. Complete variable domain (other parts from reference TRBV5-5 and TRBJ1-1): DAGVTQSPTHLIKTRGQQVTLRCSPISGHKSVSWYQQVLGQGPQFIFQYYEKEERGRGNFPDRFSARQFPNYSSELNVNALLLGDSALYLCASSLDSYNTEAFFGQGTRLTVV.

This clone was recorded many times. The V and J genes are TRBV4-3 and TRBJ2-1, with 9 bases matching TRBD2. The CDR3 has 17 amino acids. Germline V lookup: CDR1 LGHNA, CDR2 YSLEER. V lost 1 base to trimming and J lost 4 bases; unmatched junction nucleotides: 8. The CDR3 DNA reads TGCGCCAGCAGCCAAGCCCTTAGCGGGGGAGCTTACAATGAGCAGTTCTTC. Its translation: CASSQALSGGAYNEQFF.

The chain carries TRBV7-8 and TRBJ2-3; D possibly corresponds to TRBD2 (7 bases). Germline CDR1 reads SGHVS; CDR2 reads FQNEAQ. V lost 0 bases and J 4 bases, leaving 17 bases between the germline ends. The length of the CDR3 is 17 residues. The CDR3 nucleotides read TGTGCCAGCAGCTTAGCGCGAGGGGAGGGGGGCTCAGATACGCAGTATTTT. Translated: CASSLARGEGGSDTQYF.

This clone was recorded only once. The V and J genes are TRBV2 and TRBJ2-1; TRBD2 aligns across 8 bases. Germline CDR1 and CDR2: SNHLY and FYNNEI. The CDR3 length is 14 residues. With 6 bases clipped from V and 9 bases from J, the junction kept 10 bases outside the gene matches. CDR3 residues: CASSLTGTRGEQFF. CDR3 coding DNA: TGTGCCAGCAGCCTCACCGGGACTAGGGGTGAGCAGTTCTTC.

V usage is TRBV2 and J usage is TRBJ1-6; D is unresolved. With 4 bases removed from V and 10 bases from J, the gap between germline ends came to 11 bases. Per the germline V gene, CDR1 is SNHLY and CDR2 is FYNNEI. The CDR3 consists of 13 residues. The CDR3 DNA reads as TGTGCCAGCAGTGTCCAGGAGAGATCACCCCTCCACTTT. Its translation: CASSVQERSPLHF.

This rearrangement joins TRBV5-1 to TRBJ2-1, with TRBD2 matching 9 bases. CDR1 and CDR2 (germline): SGHRS, YFSETQ. CDR3 length equals 15 residues. Germline trimming cut 5 bases from V and 2 bases from J; bases unmatched to any gene: 5. The CDR3, as DNA: TGCGCCAGCAGACGAGCGGGAGGAACCTACAATGAGCAGTTCTTC. It yields the protein CASRRAGGTYNEQFF.

This clone was counted once. The J gene is TRBJ1-5, the V gene TRBV6-5; D uncertain. CDR3 length: 13 amino acids. The ends were cut back, 5 bases at V and 4 bases at J, with 9 bases in the middle. Germline CDR1 is MNHEY and CDR2 is SVGAGI. CDR3 region: CASSPGRNQPQHF. The CDR3 DNA reads TGTGCCAGCAGTCCGGGCCGTAATCAGCCCCAGCATTTT.

This clone was counted only a few times. The chain has TRBV19 and TRBJ1-4, with a tentative D call TRBD1 (5 bases). CDR3 length: 13 amino acids. From germline, CDR1 is LNHDA and CDR2 SQIVND (reference sequence). In nucleotides, the CDR3 is TGTGCTCAATTGGAGCAGGGCCGGGAAAAACTGTTTTTT. Translated: CAQLEQGREKLFF.

The chain couples TRBV28 to TRBJ1-4, with D possibly TRBD1 on 5 matching bases. Germline loops: CDR1 MDHEN, CDR2 SYDVKM. There are 14 residues in the CDR3. Trimming left V 2 bases short and J 4 bases short, with 8 bases between. The DNA of the CDR3 is TGTGCCAGCAGTTTAGCAGGGATTAATGAAAAACTGTTTTTT. Amino acid sequence: CASSLAGINEKLFF.

The rearrangement joins TRBV2 to TRBJ2-7; TRBD2 matches 12 bases. This CDR3 is built from 15 residues. The trim removed 6 bases at V and 3 bases at J, leaving 6 bases unmatched. Germline-derived CDR1 and CDR2 are SNHLY and FYNNEI. The CDR3 sequence is CASSPGLAGNYEQYF. CDR3 nucleotides: TGTGCCAGCAGCCCCGGACTAGCGGGAAACTACGAGCAGTACTTC.

The chain recombines TRBV7-2 with TRBJ2-7; 16 nucleotides match TRBD2. Trimming cost V 1 base and J 7 bases; bases outside gene matches: 10. CDR1 and CDR2 from the germline V gene are SGHTA and FQGNSA. This CDR3 is built from 18 residues. DNA for the CDR3: TGTGCCAGCAGCTTAGGGGCCGGGACTAGCGGGAGGGCGCGTGAGCAGTACTTC. It translates to CASSLGAGTSGRAREQYF.

The chain combines TRBV7-2 with TRBJ2-1; D assignment may be TRBD1 or TRBD2 (5 bases each). The length of the CDR3 is 14 residues. Trimming pared 0 bases from V and 7 bases from J, leaving 10 bases between. Per germline, CDR1 SGHTA and CDR2 FQGNSA. DNA for the CDR3: TGTGCCAGCAGCTTAGCGCTGGGGGTAAATGAGCAGTTCTTC. Protein sequence: CASSLALGVNEQFF.

The table lists this clone with a few counts. V gene TRBV6-6 combines with J gene TRBJ1-2; TRBD1 matches 7 bases. This CDR3 has 15 amino acids. CDR1 MNHNY and CDR2 SVGAGI come from the germline V gene (reference sequence). The V and J ends lost 6 bases and 0 bases, in that order; junction bases with no gene match: 7. CDR3 nucleotide sequence: TGTGCCAGCAGGGACGTGGGGACAGCTAACTATGGCTACACCTTC. Translation: CASRDVGTANYGYTF.

The chain carries TRBV7-2 and TRBJ2-5, with D maybe TRBD2 (5 bases). With 5 bases removed from V and 5 bases from J, the gap between germline ends came to 12 bases. Germline values: CDR1 SGHTA, CDR2 FQGNSA. This CDR3 has 13 amino acids. Here the CDR3 reads CASSPGPGETQYF. DNA of the CDR3: TGTGCCAGCAGCCCCGGTCCGGGGGAGACCCAGTACTTC.

The chain uses TRBV11-2 and TRBJ1-2; D may be TRBD1 (6 bases). With 4 bases removed from V and 2 bases from J, the gap between germline ends came to 23 bases. The germline CDR1 and CDR2 sequences are SGHAT and FQNNGV. The CDR3 length is 18 residues. CDR3 protein: CASSSSWGGTTNNYGYTF. The DNA for the CDR3 is TGTGCCAGCAGCTCCTCCTGGGGTGGGACAACTAACAACTATGGCTACACCTTC.

The genes are TRBV6-2 or TRBV6-3 and TRBJ1-5; 9 bases align to TRBD1. The CDR3 runs to 16 residues. V shed 4 bases, J shed 6 bases, and the junction held 10 bases outside the gene matches. Germline V gives CDR1 MNHEY, CDR2 SVGEGT. The CDR3, as DNA: TGTGCCAGCAGTTCGCCGTCGGACAGGGGAGGTCAGCCCCAGCATTTT. Translated: CASSSPSDRGGQPQHF.

Comment on this clone: The sample carries other DNA sequences with the same CDR3. The CDR3 DNA reads as TGTGCCAGCAGCTTGGAGGGTAATTCACCCCTCCACTTT. Its protein product is CASSLEGNSPLHF. The chain employs TRBV7-9 and TRBJ1-6; D is undetermined. This CDR3 region has 13 residues. The V and J ends lost 3 bases and 6 bases respectively, with 6 bases between them. The germline V gene has CDR1 SEHNR and CDR2 FQNEAQ (reference sequence).

V is TRBV10-3 and J is TRBJ2-6; D ambiguous. The V gene's germline CDR1 is ENHRY and CDR2 SYGVKD. CDR3 length: 15 residues. The germline V and J ends were trimmed by 0 bases and 0 bases, with 3 bases remaining between them. CDR3 region: CAISESGSGANVLTF. DNA for the CDR3: TGTGCCATCAGTGAGTCGGGCTCTGGGGCCAACGTCCTGACTTTC.

The chain joins TRBV10-3 to TRBJ1-4; 12 bases fit TRBD1. Germline CDR1 is ENHRY and CDR2 is SYGVKD. The CDR3 loop spans 16 amino acids. V dropped 4 bases and J dropped 6; count of bases not matched to a gene: 6. In DNA form, the CDR3 reads TGTGCCATCAGTGCCTGGGGACAGGGGGCGGATGAAAAACTGTTTTTT. Translation: CAISAWGQGADEKLFF.

The rearrangement uses TRBV2 and TRBJ1-1; weak D call: TRBD1 (5 bases). CDR3 length equals 16 residues. Looked up from germline, CDR1 is SNHLY and CDR2 is FYNNEI. V was clipped by 8 bases and J by 4 bases, with 23 bases between them. The chain's CDR3 is CASRLRAGTLGTEAFF. CDR3 nucleotide sequence: TGTGCCAGCCGACTAAGGGCCGGGACGCTTGGCACTGAAGCTTTCTTT.

The CDR3 region is CASSMGDQLYNEQFF. The DNA for the CDR3 is TGTGCCAGTAGTATGGGAGACCAACTTTACAATGAGCAGTTCTTC. The rearrangement joins TRBV19 to TRBJ2-1; tentative D call: TRBD2 (5 bases). This CDR3 comprises 15 residues. Germline V gene data show CDR1 as LNHDA and CDR2 as SQIVND (reference sequence). Trimming took 3 bases from V and 4 from J, leaving 13 bases between them. The whole variable domain, remainder taken from reference TRBV19 and TRBJ2-1, is DGGITQSPKYLFRKEGQNVTLSCEQNLNHDAMYWYRQDPGQGLRLIYYSQIVNDFQKGDIAEGYSVSREKKESFPLTVTSAQKNPTAFYLCASSMGDQLYNEQFFGPGTRLTVL.

The chain recombines TRBV18 with TRBJ2-1; 8 bases align to TRBD1. Losses at the gene ends were 5 bases for V and 6 bases for J; bases not matched to a gene: 12. There are 16 residues in the CDR3. Germline CDR1 is KGHSH and CDR2 is LQKENI. CDR3 sequence (DNA): TGTGCCAGCTCAAGCCGCACCGGACAGGGATCCAATGAGCAGTTCTTC. Amino acids: CASSSRTGQGSNEQFF.

V and J are TRBV3-1 (or the pseudogene TRBV3-2) and TRBJ1-4; TRBD1 matches 7 bases. This CDR3 has 16 residues. V gave up 2 bases and J gave up 3 bases; unmatched junction bases: 6. Germline-derived CDR1 and CDR2 are LGHDT and YNNKEL (reference sequence). This CDR3 reads CASSQTVGGSNEKLFF. Here the CDR3 DNA reads TGTGCCAGCAGCCAAACTGTAGGGGGCTCTAATGAAAAACTGTTTTTT.

The rearrangement joins TRBV19 to TRBJ2-7; 9 bases align to TRBD2. The CDR3 sequence is 15 residues long. CDR1 LNHDA and CDR2 SQIVND come from the germline V gene (reference sequence). J was trimmed by 4 bases and V by 3 bases; bases with no gene match: 7. CDR3 nucleotide sequence: TGTGCCAGTAGTATGCGCGGGGGGGCAGTTTACGAGCAGTACTTC. It translates to CASSMRGGAVYEQYF.

V is TRBV2 and J is TRBJ2-5; 7 positions match TRBD1. CDR1 is SNHLY and CDR2 is FYNNEI in the germline V gene. This CDR3 comprises 13 residues. Germline trimming cut 11 bases from V and 7 bases from J; bases unmatched to any gene: 13. The CDR3 DNA reads TGTGCCGGAACCCAAGGGGGCTCCGGGACCCAGTACTTC. This sequence encodes CAGTQGGSGTQYF.

V gene TRBV4-3 combines with J gene TRBJ1-2; the D gene is possibly TRBD1 (6 bases). The germline CDR1 and CDR2 sequences are LGHNA and YSLEER. This CDR3 region has 16 residues. Trimming pared 5 bases from V and 4 bases from J, leaving 20 bases between. In nucleotides, the CDR3 is TGCGCCAGCAGCTTGATGGGGGGCGAGGGGGGCTATGGCTACACCTTC. Protein sequence: CASSLMGGEGGYGYTF.

The chain links TRBV18 to TRBJ2-7, with D unresolved. The CDR3 runs to 14 residues. Deletions cut 0 bases from V and 3 bases from J, with 9 bases between. Germline V gives CDR1 KGHSH, CDR2 LQKENI. Here the CDR3 reads CASSPPHGGYEQYF. DNA of the CDR3: TGTGCCAGCTCACCACCGCACGGCGGCTACGAGCAGTACTTC. Based on the CDR3 plus reference TRBV18 and TRBJ2-7, the full variable domain is NAGVMQNPRHLVRRRGQEARLRCSPMKGHSHVYWYRQLPEEGLKFMVYLQKENIIDESGMPKERFSAEFPKEGPSILRIQQVVRGDSAAYFCASSPPHGGYEQYFGPGTRLTVT.

V gene TRBV6-8 combines with J gene TRBJ2-2; no clear D. The CDR3 extends over 11 amino acids. The germline V and J ends were trimmed by 7 bases and 6 bases, with 6 bases remaining between them. Germline CDR1 reads MNHGY; CDR2 reads SAAAGT. CDR3 DNA sequence: TGTGCCAGCAAACGCTCCGGGGAGCTGTTTTTT. It encodes CASKRSGELFF.

The V and J genes are TRBV6-6 and TRBJ1-5; a weak D match, TRBD1 (5 bases). V was clipped by 5 bases and J by 7 bases, with 21 bases between them. Germline assignment: CDR1 MNHNY and CDR2 SVGAGI (reference sequence). The CDR3 is 16 amino acids. In DNA form, the CDR3 reads TGTGCCAGCAGTCCGACATACGGGGCGCGTGGGCAGCCCCAGCATTTT. Translated: CASSPTYGARGQPQHF.